The source of this T cell receptor (beta chain) is a study of T cells in localized non-small cell lung cancer. Assay: immunoSEQ multiplex PCR; the TCRdb copy retains only in-frame clones and omits some. The profile shows roughly 40,000 clones, around 84% of them singletons. V was trimmed by 1 base and J by 2 bases, leaving 6 bases between them. Germline values: CDR1 SGHTA, CDR2 FQGNSA. This CDR3 is 14 amino acids long. The rearrangement joins TRBV7-2 to TRBJ1-3; the D is unclear. Sequenced here: peripheral blood, sampled before any cancer treatment. The clonotype originates from a man aged 18 to 49 with stage I lung adenocarcinoma. CDR3 sequence: CASSLGVTGNTIYF. The CDR3 coding sequence is TGTGCCAGCAGCTTAGGGGTAACTGGAAACACCATATATTTT.